These 20 T cell receptor beta chains were all obtained from the same sample, sequenced in a study of post-analysis software for immune sequencing data. TCR beta cDNA libraries had unique molecular identifiers. Using its own MiXCR run on the PCR reads, TCRdb lists one record per CDR3 protein. The profile shows approximately 630,000 distinct CDR3 sequences, around 60% of them singletons. General study points: The study found TRBV5-6, TRBV5-1 and TRBV20-1 among five or six TRBV segments more frequent in patients than controls.

These receptors have no known antigen. The sequenced sample was blood. The receptors come from a girl aged 2 to 10 with multiple sclerosis.

This clonotype has just one count. The rearrangement links TRBV9 to TRBJ2-1; tentatively, D is TRBD1 or TRBD2 (7 bases each). The J call is doubtful: the DNA matches TRBJ2-7 better. Germline-derived CDR1 and CDR2 are SGDLS and YYNGEE. The CDR3 is 15 residues long. CDR3 coding DNA: TGTGCCAGCAGCGCAGGGGGGGGTTTCTCCTACGAGCAGTACTTC. It encodes CASSAGGGFSYEQYF.

In this sample, this clonotype turned up once. The J gene is TRBJ2-3, the V gene TRBV11-2; 9 bases fit TRBD2. The V gene end was trimmed by 5 bases and the J gene end by 6 bases; junction bases not matched to a gene: 15. Per the germline V gene, CDR1 is SGHAT and CDR2 is FQNNGV. The CDR3 spans 17 residues. CDR3 in amino acids: CASSLNVPSGIPDTQYF. The CDR3 nucleotides are TGTGCCAGCAGCCTTAATGTCCCTAGCGGGATTCCGGATACGCAGTATTTT.

The rearrangement joins TRBV11-2 to TRBJ2-7, with 9 nucleotides matching TRBD2. J lost 10 bases, V lost 8 bases, and 15 bases had no gene match. CDR3 length: 14 residues. Germline assignment: CDR1 SGHAT and CDR2 FQNNGV. The CDR3 coding sequence is TGTGCCAGCGAGACAGCGGGAGGAGGAGGAACCCAGTACTTC. Translating gives CASETAGGGGTQYF.

The chain joins TRBV29-1 to TRBJ1-1; D gene ambiguous. The CDR3 is 12 residues long. Trimming shortened V by 5 bases and J by 0 bases, and 7 bases separated the two germline ends. Germline V gene data show CDR1 as SQVTM and CDR2 as ANQGSEA. The CDR3 here is CSVSRLNTEAFF. The CDR3 DNA sequence: TGCAGCGTTTCCAGGTTGAACACTGAAGCTTTCTTT.

In regard to this clonotype: At one end the junction does not follow the germline gene, possibly because of a read error. This chain joins TRBV5-1 and TRBJ1-2; 8 bases match TRBD1. Germline assignment: CDR1 SGHRS and CDR2 YFSETQ. This CDR3 has 16 residues. CDR3 loop: CASSFGTGSTNCGYTF. Written as DNA, the CDR3 is TGCGCCAGCAGCTTCGGGACAGGATCTACTAACTGTGGCTACACCTTC.

In the case of this clonotype: The junction departs from germline at one end; a sequencing error may be responsible. The DNA for the CDR3 is TGTGCCTCCAGCAGGGGTACAGGGTACGGGGCCAACGTCCTGACTTTC. Residues: CASSRGTGYGANVLTF. The J gene is TRBJ2-6, the V gene TRBV15; D is possibly TRBD1 (6 bases). Germline CDR1 LNHNV, CDR2 YYDKDF (reference sequence). The CDR3 contains 16 residues.

This clonotype was detected only a few times. The chain recombines TRBV6-5 with TRBJ2-6, with D maybe TRBD1 (6 bases). The CDR3 is 16 residues long. Germline V gives CDR1 MNHEY, CDR2 SVGAGI. Deletions cut 6 bases from V and 4 bases from J, with 16 bases between. The CDR3 loop reads CASSKMQGTGANVLTF. In nucleotides, the CDR3 is TGTGCCAGCAGCAAGATGCAGGGGACGGGGGCCAACGTCCTGACTTTC.

CDR3 DNA: TGTGCCAGCAGCGACCAGGGACATGATAATTCACCCCTCCACTTT. Translating it yields CASSDQGHDNSPLHF. This sequence joins TRBV7-9 and TRBJ1-6; weak D call: TRBD1 (6 bases). The ends were cut back, 5 bases at V and 5 bases at J, with 13 bases in the middle. This CDR3 region has 15 residues. CDR1 and CDR2 (germline): SEHNR, FQNEAQ (reference sequence).

The V gene is TRBV2, the J gene TRBJ2-1; possible D gene TRBD2, 6 bases. Germline V CDR1 and CDR2: SNHLY, FYNNEI. With 7 bases removed from V and 8 bases from J, the gap between germline ends came to 15 bases. The CDR3 extends over 13 amino acids. Written as DNA, the CDR3 is TGTGCCAGCAACGGACTATCTGGGGATGAGCAGTTCTTC. It codes for CASNGLSGDEQFF.

V gene TRBV3-1 combines with J gene TRBJ2-3; 12 bases line up with TRBD2. V trimming: 3 bases; J trimming: 5 bases; junction bases outside the gene matches: 3. The CDR3 contains 15 residues. Germline V lookup: CDR1 LGHDT, CDR2 YNNKEL (reference sequence). The CDR3 loop reads CASSQLAGGQDTQYF. The CDR3 region has the DNA TGTGCCAGCAGCCAGCTAGCGGGGGGGCAAGATACGCAGTATTTT.

The chain recombines TRBV5-1 with TRBJ1-4, with D unclear. From germline, CDR1 is SGHRS and CDR2 YFSETQ. Trimming took off 4 bases at V and 5 bases at J, with 12 bases between the two ends. There are 14 residues in the CDR3. The CDR3 is CASSPDFPNEKLFF. The DNA of the CDR3 is TGCGCCAGCAGCCCGGACTTTCCGAATGAAAAACTGTTTTTT.

The chain carries TRBV14 and TRBJ2-1, with D uncertain. V was shortened by 0 bases and J by 5 bases, with 17 bases between the two germline ends. This CDR3 has 17 amino acids. Looked up from germline, CDR1 is SGHDN and CDR2 is FVKESK. CDR3 sequence reads: CASSQDIGIGGDNEQFF. The CDR3 nucleotides are TGTGCCAGCAGCCAAGATATTGGAATTGGTGGGGACAATGAGCAGTTCTTC.

The genes are TRBV9 and TRBJ2-1; D perhaps matches TRBD2 (5 bases). CDR3 size: 15 residues. The V gene lost 2 bases and the J gene lost 0 bases, with 9 bases spanning the gap. CDR1 is SGDLS, CDR2 YYNGEE, per germline. The CDR3 nucleotides read TGTGCCAGCAGCGTGGAGGCACTCTCCTACAATGAGCAGTTCTTC. Translating gives CASSVEALSYNEQFF.

The chain uses TRBV12-3 or TRBV12-4 and TRBJ1-1; D call uncertain. The ends were cut back, 3 bases at V and 6 bases at J, with 8 bases in the middle. This CDR3 contains 12 residues. The CDR3 is CASSLHGPEAFF. The CDR3 nucleotides read TGTGCCAGCAGTTTGCACGGGCCTGAAGCTTTCTTT.

This CDR3 is CASSRDRTRTREAFF. The DNA of the CDR3 is TGTGCCAGCAGTAGGGACAGGACGAGGACCCGAGAAGCTTTCTTT. The chain combines TRBV6-5 with TRBJ1-1, with TRBD1 matching over 8 bases. V dropped 5 bases and J dropped 8; count of bases not matched to a gene: 13. The length of the CDR3 is 15 residues. Per germline, CDR1 MNHEY and CDR2 SVGAGI.

The V call is TRBV30, the J call TRBJ2-1, with D perhaps being TRBD1 or TRBD2 (6 bases each). V lost 2 bases and J 3 bases, leaving 11 bases between the germline ends. The CDR3 has 14 residues. The V gene's germline CDR1 is GTSNPN and CDR2 SVGIG (reference sequence). CDR3 sequence reads: CAWSKGGGYNEQFF. DNA for the CDR3: TGTGCCTGGAGTAAGGGGGGAGGCTACAATGAGCAGTTCTTC. The entire variable domain, with the rest obtained from reference TRBV30 and TRBJ2-1, is as follows: SQTIHQWPATLVQPVGSPLSLECTVEGTSNPNLYWYRQAAGRGLQLLFYSVGIGQISSEVPQNLSASRPQDRQFILSSKKLLLSDSGFYLCAWSKGGGYNEQFFGPGTRLTVL.

The chain uses TRBV20-1 and TRBJ1-2, with D possibly being TRBD1 (6 bases). This CDR3 region has 13 residues. From germline, CDR1 is DFQATT and CDR2 SNEGSKA (reference sequence). Trimming removed 3 bases from V and 4 bases from J, with 12 bases in between. CDR3 DNA sequence: TGCAGTGCTAGTCAGGGGCGCGGCTATGGCTACACCTTC. Residues: CSASQGRGYGYTF.

CDR3 residues: CASRLAGVSSYEQYF. The CDR3 bases are TGTGCCAGCAGACTAGCGGGAGTGTCATCCTACGAGCAGTACTTC. The rearrangement joins TRBV6-6 to TRBJ2-7, with 11 positions matching TRBD2. Germline V CDR1 and CDR2: MNHNY, SVGAGI (reference sequence). CDR3 length equals 15 residues. The V segment lost 6 bases and the J segment 1 base; nucleotides outside the gene matches: 5.

CDR3 bases: TGCAGTGCTAGGAGGGGGGCCAACTACGAGCAGTACTTC. It translates to CSARRGANYEQYF. The chain has TRBV20-1 and TRBJ2-7; D may correspond to TRBD1 or TRBD2 (6 bases each). The CDR3 is made up of 13 amino acids. Germline lookup yields CDR1 DFQATT and CDR2 SNEGSKA (reference sequence). V shed 3 bases and J shed 3 bases, with 12 bases lying between them.

The rearrangement uses TRBV20-1 and TRBJ2-1, with D hard to call. CDR3 length: 11 residues. V lost 6 bases to trimming and J lost 9 bases, with 12 bases between them. CDR1 is DFQATT and CDR2 is SNEGSKA in the germline V gene (reference sequence). CDR3 nucleotide sequence: TGCAGTGCCGAAAGGACGCCTGAGCAGTTCTTC. The encoded protein is CSAERTPEQFF.